This paragraph reports one TCR beta chain. Original handling: How many nucleated cells were present was estimated from reference gene primer amplification. Generated by immunoSEQ multiplex PCR, the TCRdb table keeps only in-frame clones and is missing some. V, J and clone size are those of that table, while D and trimming were read from the DNA. The sample yields 140,000 to 150,000 clones, 80% to 90% seen once. These data belong to a study of blood T cell repertoires in COVID-19. The overall study: From the United States, Italy and Spain came samples of acute and convalescent COVID-19.

The V gene lost 0 bases and the J gene lost 5 bases, with 16 bases spanning the gap. The CDR3 runs to 17 residues. Germline V CDR1 and CDR2: LGHNA, YNFKEQ. This receptor was identified in a human donor in a cohort sampled during active COVID-19. The sequenced sample consisted of peripheral blood. The chain employs TRBV4-2 and TRBJ1-4, with D possibly TRBD1 on 5 matching bases. CDR3: CASSQDRQSPRNEKLFF. CDR3 in DNA: TGTGCCAGCAGCCAAGATAGACAGTCGCCAAGGAATGAAAAACTGTTTTTT.